This T cell receptor beta chain was captured by sequencing in a study of beta chain features in type 1 diabetes. Germline CDR1 and CDR2: LGHNT and FRNRAP. CDR3 length: 17 residues. V lost 2 bases and J 2 bases, leaving 19 bases between the germline ends. Sequenced material consisted of expressed TCRB transcripts (all of the isolated RNA was reverse transcribed). Repertoires were generated with immunoSEQ multiplex PCR, while TCRdb's copy carries only in-frame clones and drops some. The table shows under 550,000 clones, with approximately 10% occurring only once. The specimen sequenced was naive CD4+ T cells from blood. This chain joins TRBV12-5 and TRBJ2-7; D uncertain. The TCR sequence derives from a young woman in good health. The DNA for the CDR3 is TGTGCTAGTGGTTTGAGAGTCTTGGGTAGGCGAGCCTACGAGCAGTACTTC. It encodes CASGLRVLGRRAYEQYF.